Following are 9 T cell receptor beta chains from one sample sequenced in a study of identical twins. MiXCR, run by TCRdb on the 5' RACE reads, gives a single entry per CDR3 protein. The sample lists roughly 1.6 million distinct CDR3 sequences; under 35% were seen once. The sample taken for sequencing was cord blood. These receptors were obtained from a newborn girl in good health.

This clonotype has only a few counts. In DNA, the CDR3 is TGTGCCAGAGAGTCGGGACAGGGGGCCTACAATGAGCAGTTCTTC. Its translation: CARESGQGAYNEQFF. This sequence joins TRBV21-1 and TRBJ2-1; TRBD1 is the table's D call and was not checked against the DNA. TRBV21-1 is flagged as a pseudogene. There are 15 residues in the CDR3.

This clonotype was seen at least ten times. J is TRBJ1-6 and V is TRBV27, with unresolved D. Germline CDR1 reads MNHEY; CDR2 reads SMNVEV (reference sequence). The CDR3 runs 13 residues. V lost 3 bases to trimming and J lost 8 bases, with 8 bases between them. Here the CDR3 reads CASSLQYYSPLHF. The DNA of the CDR3 is TGTGCCAGCAGTTTGCAGTACTATTCACCCCTCCACTTT.

There are a few counts of this clonotype. The J gene is TRBJ2-5, the V gene TRBV20-1; D not certain. There are 13 residues in the CDR3. Germline V CDR1 and CDR2: DFQATT, SNEGSKA (reference sequence). V lost 1 base and J lost 5, with 11 bases in between. The CDR3 here is CSARAPHGETQYF. In nucleotides, the CDR3 is TGCAGTGCTAGAGCCCCACATGGGGAGACCCAGTACTTC.

This clonotype was seen a handful of times. V is TRBV20-1 and J is TRBJ2-7, with D possibly being TRBD1 or TRBD2 (5 bases each). This CDR3 has 15 amino acids. Trimming took off 0 bases at V and 7 bases at J, with 19 bases between the two ends. Germline values: CDR1 DFQATT, CDR2 SNEGSKA (reference sequence). The CDR3 region is CSAREVRGSYNEQYF. The DNA for the CDR3 is TGCAGTGCTAGAGAGGTCCGGGGCTCCTACAATGAGCAGTACTTC.

This clonotype showed up many times. The chain combines TRBV20-1 with TRBJ2-7; D possibly uses TRBD1 or TRBD2 (5 bases each). The CDR3 length is 13 residues. CDR1 and CDR2 (germline): DFQATT, SNEGSKA (reference sequence). With 6 bases removed from V and 3 bases from J, the gap between germline ends came to 15 bases. The DNA of the CDR3 is TGCAGTGCCCTCCGGGGCAGTGGCTACGAGCAGTACTTC. This translates into CSALRGSGYEQYF.

The chain employs TRBV6-1 and TRBJ2-7, with 12 bases identical to TRBD1. J was trimmed by 0 bases and V by 7 bases; bases with no gene match: 16. CDR3 length equals 19 residues. CDR1 is MNHNS and CDR2 is SASEGT in the germline V gene. The CDR3 coding sequence is TGTGCCAGCATCAAACTCGCAGGGACAGGGGGCCCTAGCTCCTACGAGCAGTACTTC. It encodes CASIKLAGTGGPSSYEQYF.

This clonotype came up many times. The chain carries TRBV5-1 and TRBJ2-3, with 7 bases that match TRBD1. The V gene's germline CDR1 is SGHRS and CDR2 YFSETQ. The CDR3 covers 14 residues. The V segment lost 4 bases and the J segment 3 bases; nucleotides outside the gene matches: 5. DNA of the CDR3: TGCGCCAGCAGCACGGACAGGCTAACAGATACGCAGTATTTT. Translation: CASSTDRLTDTQYF. The variable domain in full, with the rest retrieved from reference TRBV5-1 and TRBJ2-3, is KAGVTQTPRYLIKTRGQQVTLSCSPISGHRSVSWYQQTPGQGLQFLFEYFSETQRNKGNFPGRFSGRQFSNSRSEMNVSTLELGDSALYLCASSTDRLTDTQYFGPGTRLTVL.

The V call is TRBV4-1, the J call TRBJ2-4; 9 nucleotides agree with TRBD2. The J call could be wrong; TRBJ2-7 is a better fit for the DNA end. This CDR3 has 17 residues. The germline CDR1 and CDR2 sequences are MGHRA and YSYEKL. The CDR3 loop reads CASSQRGSSGGVYEQYF. CDR3 nucleotides: TGCGCCAGCAGCCAAAGAGGGAGTAGCGGGGGAGTCTACGAGCAGTACTTC.

The chain recombines TRBV5-1 with TRBJ1-1; the D is unclear. CDR1 and CDR2 from the germline V gene are SGHRS and YFSETQ. The CDR3 totals 12 residues. Trimming took off 4 bases at V and 6 bases at J, with 10 bases between the two ends. The CDR3 loop reads CASSVADSEAFF. CDR3 in DNA: TGCGCCAGCAGCGTGGCGGACTCTGAAGCTTTCTTT.